This T cell receptor (beta chain) was observed in a study of early stage breast cancer tumors. Overall study: Most of the 16 invasive tumors were ER+, PR+ and HER2-.

Sequencing used immunoSEQ multiplex PCR; TCRdb keeps in-frame clones, though not all of them. The top ten clones hold approximately 4.5% of a sample with nearly 70,000 clones, roughly 80% of them seen once. Germline-derived CDR1 and CDR2 are SGDLS and YYNGEE. Trimming took off 3 bases at V and 5 bases at J, with 17 bases between the two ends. CDR3 size: 15 residues. This chain links TRBV9 with TRBJ2-5, with D possibly matching TRBD1 (6 bases). The sequence came from a person between 35 and 49 years old with breast cancer. Sequencing was carried out using blood. The CDR3, as DNA: TGTGCCAGCAGCGCCCGTCCAGGGGCCAGGGAGACCCAGTACTTC. This codes for CASSARPGARETQYF.